A selection of T cell receptor beta chains follows, all from one sample in a study of technical replicates of blood from a few donors. Sequencing was performed with immunoSEQ multiplex PCR; in TCRdb, only in-frame clones are kept and a portion is missing. The top ten clones hold around 0.31% of a sample with around 93,000 clones, about 95% of them seen once. Sequencing input: T cells isolated from PBMCs. The origin of the receptors is a human donor in good health. The CDR3 runs from the conserved cysteine through the conserved F or W. The order of the fields is D gene, J gene, clone size, V gene, CDR3 protein, CDR3 DNA. The D gene is left open where the match is weak. Rows may omit the clone size; those that give it use once, few, many or a size class.

.	TRBJ1-4	once	TRBV5-4	CASSLTGFNEKLFF	TGTGCCAGCAGCTTGACAGGGTTTAATGAAAAACTGTTTTTT
.	TRBJ2-2	.	TRBV10-1	CASSELLGQTNTGELFF	TGCGCCAGCAGTGAGTTATTAGGACAGACTAACACCGGGGAGCTGTTTTTT
TRBD1	TRBJ2-5	.	TRBV2	CASEQGPRETQYF	TGTGCCAGCGAACAGGGGCCTCGGGAGACCCAGTACTTC
TRBD1	TRBJ1-1	.	TRBV19	CASKPTGEGAEAFF	TGTGCCAGTAAACCGACAGGGGAGGGAGCGGAAGCTTTCTTT
TRBD1	TRBJ1-2	.	TRBV7-9	CASSLYRGSYGYTF	TGTGCCAGCAGCTTATACAGGGGATCCTATGGCTACACCTTC
TRBD2	TRBJ2-2	.	TRBV7-3	CASSSGLAGNTGELFF	TGTGCCAGCAGCTCTGGACTAGCGGGGAACACCGGGGAGCTGTTTTTT
TRBD2	TRBJ2-1	.	TRBV9	CASSGSGSRSYNEQFF	TGTGCCAGCAGCGGTAGCGGGAGTCGCTCCTACAATGAGCAGTTCTTC
.	TRBJ1-2	.	TRBV5-4	CASSRPWTENYGYTF	TGTGCCAGCAGCCGACCTTGGACAGAAAACTATGGCTACACCTTC
.	TRBJ2-3	.	TRBV18	CASSPLRTDTQYF	TGTGCCAGCTCACCACTCAGGACAGATACGCAGTATTTT
.	TRBJ1-5	.	TRBV27	CASSLSPGEMGNQPQHF	TGTGCCAGCAGTTTATCTCCAGGGGAAATGGGCAATCAGCCCCAGCATTTT
.	TRBJ1-4	.	TRBV7-2	CASSNPGRRVEGEKLFF	TGTGCCAGCAGCAACCCCGGGAGAAGGGTGGAGGGTGAAAAACTGTTTTTT
.	TRBJ2-3	few	TRBV18	CASSPDQTGTDTQYF	TGTGCCAGCTCACCGGATCAAACAGGCACAGATACGCAGTATTTT
TRBD1	TRBJ1-1	.	TRBV2	CASSYLQGATEAFF	TGTGCCAGCAGCTATCTACAGGGGGCCACTGAAGCTTTCTTT
TRBD1	TRBJ1-5	.	TRBV27	CASSLTGGQPQHF	TGTGCCAGCAGTTTGACAGGGGGGCAGCCCCAGCATTTT
TRBD1	TRBJ2-7	.	TRBV2	CASSEVQGAYEQYF	TGTGCCAGCAGTGAGGTCCAGGGGGCCTACGAGCAGTACTTC
.	TRBJ2-1	.	TRBV4-1	CASSQDLWREVYYEQFF	TGCGCCAGCAGCCAAGATCTTTGGCGGGAAGTTTACTATGAGCAGTTCTTC
.	TRBJ2-7	.	TRBV5-1	CASSSESKGVTYEQYF	TGCGCCAGCAGCTCCGAGTCAAAGGGGGTGACCTACGAGCAGTACTTC
.	TRBJ2-1	.	TRBV20-1	CSVETGDEQFF	TGCAGTGTCGAGACTGGTGATGAGCAGTTCTTC
.	TRBJ2-2	.	TRBV5-1	CASSLAEGVPGELFF	TGCGCCAGCAGCTTGGCAGAGGGAGTTCCCGGGGAGCTGTTTTTT
.	TRBJ1-1	.	TRBV29-1	CSVGQRLMFEAFF	TGCAGCGTTGGGCAGCGGTTAATGTTCGAAGCTTTCTTT
TRBD1	TRBJ2-2	.	TRBV9	CASSGTGIYTGELFF	TGTGCCAGCAGCGGGACAGGAATTTACACCGGGGAGCTGTTTTTT
.	TRBJ2-1	.	TRBV6-5	CASRRDNEQFF	TGTGCCAGCAGGAGGGACAATGAGCAGTTCTTC
TRBD1	TRBJ1-3	.	TRBV11-2	CASSLFGTGAGNTIYF	TGTGCCAGCAGCTTGTTCGGGACAGGGGCCGGAAACACCATATATTTT
TRBD2	TRBJ2-7	.	TRBV11-3	CASSLGGLAGAYEQYF	TGTGCCAGCAGCTTAGGGGGGCTAGCGGGAGCATACGAGCAGTACTTC
.	TRBJ1-2	once	TRBV4-3	CASSQAHSSNYGYTF	TGCGCCAGCAGCCAAGCTCACAGCTCTAACTATGGCTACACCTTC
TRBD1	TRBJ2-1	once	TRBV19	CASSRQGAGAYNEQFF	TGTGCCAGTAGTAGACAGGGGGCAGGGGCTTACAATGAGCAGTTCTTC
TRBD1	TRBJ2-2	.	TRBV5-1	CASRPTGGMNTGELFF	TGCGCCAGCAGACCCACAGGGGGTATGAACACCGGGGAGCTGTTTTTT
TRBD1	TRBJ1-1	.	TRBV28	CASSSRQGTEAFF	TGTGCCAGCAGTTCTAGACAGGGGACTGAAGCTTTCTTT
TRBD1	TRBJ1-3	once	TRBV7-3	CASSLFSGGTGNTIYF	TGTGCCAGCAGCTTGTTTTCAGGGGGAACTGGAAACACCATATATTTT
TRBD1	TRBJ1-4	.	TRBV9	CASSPDDRATNEKLFF	TGTGCCAGCAGCCCCGACGACAGGGCCACTAATGAAAAACTGTTTTTT
TRBD2	TRBJ2-3	.	TRBV2	CASRVGLGLASDTQYF	TGTGCCAGCAGGGTGGGATTAGGACTAGCGTCAGATACGCAGTATTTT
TRBD2	TRBJ2-5	.	TRBV29-1	CSVEATRRERGETQYF	TGCAGCGTTGAAGCTACTCGGCGGGAGCGTGGAGAGACCCAGTACTTC
.	TRBJ1-1	.	TRBV5-4	CASSQGTEAFF	TGTGCCAGCAGCCAGGGGACCGAAGCTTTCTTT
TRBD2	TRBJ2-7	.	TRBV15	CATSSGAGGISYEQYF	TGTGCCACCAGCTCTGGAGCGGGGGGAATATCCTACGAGCAGTACTTC
TRBD2	TRBJ2-7	.	TRBV30	CAWSVLRASGTYEQYF	TGTGCCTGGAGTGTACTAAGGGCTAGCGGTACCTACGAGCAGTACTTC
.	TRBJ2-2	.	TRBV21-1	CASSKDRQVFTGELFF	TGTGCCAGCAGCAAAGACCGGCAGGTATTCACCGGGGAGCTGTTTTTT
.	TRBJ2-1	once	TRBV29-1	CSVVGSVIYNEQFF	TGCAGCGTTGTAGGTAGCGTTATCTACAATGAGCAGTTCTTC
TRBD2	TRBJ2-4	.	TRBV19	CASSQPTTWTSGLAKNIQYF	TGTGCCAGTAGTCAACCGACCACTTGGACTAGCGGGTTAGCCAAAAACATTCAGTACTTC
.	TRBJ2-7	once	TRBV5-1	CASCPFSGSYEQYF	TGCGCCAGCTGCCCGTTCAGCGGGTCCTACGAGCAGTACTTC
TRBD1	TRBJ1-2	.	TRBV2	CASRSPGTGIFRNYTF	TGTGCCAGCAGGTCCCCCGGGACAGGGATTTTTCGGAACTACACCTTC
TRBD2	TRBJ2-5	.	TRBV4-1	CASSQEAGLSKETQYF	TGCGCCAGCAGCCAAGAGGCGGGACTATCAAAAGAGACCCAGTACTTC
TRBD1	TRBJ2-1	.	TRBV29-1	CSVPGQVENEQFF	TGCAGCGTACCGGGACAGGTGGAAAATGAGCAGTTCTTC
.	TRBJ2-3	.	TRBV7-3	CASSFGLASTDTQYF	TGTGCCAGCAGCTTTGGTCTAGCTAGCACAGATACGCAGTATTTT
.	TRBJ2-3	.	TRBV7-2	CASSPLSGYHTDTQYF	TGTGCCAGCAGCCCTTTGAGCGGGTACCACACAGATACGCAGTATTTT
TRBD2	TRBJ2-2	.	TRBV19	CASSLLAGGLTGELFF	TGTGCCAGTAGTTTACTAGCGGGAGGACTTACCGGGGAGCTGTTTTTT
TRBD1	TRBJ1-1	.	TRBV5-4	CASSTGTENTEAFF	TGTGCCAGCAGCACCGGGACAGAGAACACTGAAGCTTTCTTT
.	TRBJ2-1	.	TRBV7-3	CASSSGRNEQFF	TGTGCCAGCAGCTCGGGTAGGAATGAGCAGTTCTTC
.	TRBJ2-2	.	TRBV2	CASSGARNTGELFF	TGTGCCAGTTCAGGGGCGAGGAACACCGGGGAGCTGTTTTTT
.	TRBJ1-2	.	TRBV5-5	CATRGVDYGYTF	TGTGCCACGCGGGGGGTCGACTATGGCTACACCTTC
.	TRBJ1-2	.	TRBV15	CATSRSLGPGGYTF	TGTGCCACCAGCAGATCCTTGGGGCCTGGAGGCTACACCTTC
.	TRBJ2-3	.	TRBV4-3	CASSLRGTDTQYF	TGCGCCAGCAGCCTGAGGGGCACAGATACGCAGTATTTT
.	TRBJ1-1	.	TRBV7-6	CASSLDAGENTEAFF	TGTGCCAGCAGCTTAGATGCAGGTGAGAACACTGAAGCTTTCTTT
TRBD2	TRBJ2-3	.	TRBV10-1	CASSSSGSDTQYF	TGCGCCAGCAGTTCTAGCGGGAGTGATACGCAGTATTTT